Each of the 24 T cell receptor beta chains below was sequenced from the same sample in a study of T cells in Graves' hyperthyroidism and ophthalmopathy. RNA transcripts were the template for amplifying TCR beta CDR3 regions. The HTBI primer set served for first-round RT-PCR of the TCR CDR3. TCRdb re-called the multiplex PCR reads through MiXCR, storing one row per CDR3 protein. The table shows around 620,000 distinct CDR3 sequences, with 13% to 15% occurring only once. The source material was blood. Source of these receptors: a woman aged 18-29 years with Graves' ophthalmopathy.

This clonotype has a handful of counts. The chain combines TRBV18 with TRBJ2-1, with D perhaps matching TRBD2 (6 bases). CDR1 is KGHSH, CDR2 LQKENI, per germline. V lost 5 bases to trimming and J lost 7 bases, with 9 bases between them. The CDR3 extends over 12 amino acids. CDR3 nucleotide sequence: TGTGCCAGCTCAGACGCGGGAAATGAGCAGTTCTTC. It specifies CASSDAGNEQFF.

This clonotype was seen at least ten times. The gene calls are TRBV30 and TRBJ2-3; D perhaps matches TRBD2 (5 bases). With 7 bases removed from V and 1 base from J, the gap between germline ends came to 15 bases. This CDR3 contains 14 residues. Germline V gives CDR1 GTSNPN, CDR2 SVGIG (reference sequence). The CDR3 is CASFSGLGTDTQYF. The CDR3 nucleotides read TGTGCCTCATTCAGCGGTTTGGGCACAGATACGCAGTATTTT.

The table lists this clonotype with a few counts. This chain links TRBV20-1 with TRBJ2-1, with TRBD1 matching over 7 bases. The length of the CDR3 is 16 residues. Germline V lookup: CDR1 DFQATT, CDR2 SNEGSKA (reference sequence). V shed 5 bases, J shed 5 bases, and the junction held 15 bases outside the gene matches. The CDR3 spells CSAWTGSYGPHNEQFF. CDR3 coding DNA: TGCAGTGCTTGGACAGGCTCATACGGGCCCCACAATGAGCAGTTCTTC.

This clonotype was counted at least ten times. The V gene is TRBV28, the J gene TRBJ2-4, with 8 nucleotides matching TRBD1. Germline CDR1 is MDHEN and CDR2 is SYDVKM. V gave up 5 bases and J gave up 6 bases; unmatched junction bases: 6. This CDR3 contains 14 residues. CDR3 in amino acids: CASSPQGVTNIQYF. The CDR3 DNA follows: TGTGCCAGCAGTCCACAGGGGGTTACAAACATTCAGTACTTC.

At least ten counts were recorded for this clonotype. The CDR3 loop reads CASSLLGGSLSYEQYF. The CDR3 nucleotides are TGTGCCAGCAGCTTATTGGGAGGGTCCCTATCCTACGAGCAGTACTTC. The chain combines TRBV7-3 with TRBJ2-7; TRBD2 matches 7 bases. Germline CDR1 SGHTA, CDR2 FQGTGA. This CDR3 spans 16 amino acids. The ends lost 2 bases at V and 1 base at J; junction bases unmatched: 8.

This chain connects TRBV12-3 or TRBV12-4 to TRBJ2-1; the match to TRBD2 covers 9 bases. V lost 5 bases and J lost 16; bases outside the gene matches: 18. This CDR3 contains 15 residues. This CDR3 reads CASSRSSGIGNERFF. For the CDR3, the DNA is TGTGCCAGCAGTCGATCTAGCGGGATCGGCAATGAGCGATTCTTC.

This clonotype was picked up many times. The chain couples TRBV7-9 to TRBJ1-4, with 9 bases fitting TRBD1. CDR3 length: 14 residues. V shed 5 bases and J 7 bases; nucleotides not matched to a gene: 5. CDR1 SEHNR and CDR2 FQNEAQ come from the germline V gene (reference sequence). CDR3 sequence reads: CASSLGQGPEKLFF. In DNA form, the CDR3 reads TGTGCCAGCAGCCTGGGACAGGGACCTGAAAAACTGTTTTTT. The complete variable domain, with remaining parts taken from reference TRBV7-9 and TRBJ1-4, reads DTGVSQNPRHKITKRGQNVTFRCDPISEHNRLYWYRQTLGQGPEFLTYFQNEAQLEKSRLLSDRFSAERPKGSFSTLEIQRTEQGDSAMYLCASSLGQGPEKLFFGSGTQLSVL.

CDR3 protein: CASSQDQSFPGIYEQYF. CDR3 coding DNA: TGCGCCAGCAGCCAAGATCAGTCCTTCCCAGGGATCTACGAGCAGTACTTC. The chain uses TRBV4-1 and TRBJ2-7; possibly TRBD1 for D (5 bases). CDR1 is MGHRA, CDR2 YSYEKL, per germline. Trimming removed 0 bases at V and 3 bases at J, with 18 bases between. This CDR3 comprises 17 residues.

This clonotype was counted between two and nine times. V gene TRBV28 combines with J gene TRBJ1-4, with no clear D. In germline, CDR1 is MDHEN, CDR2 SYDVKM. V was clipped by 2 bases and J by 7 bases, with 14 bases between them. The CDR3 runs 15 residues. The CDR3: CASSLGNRPSEKLFF. The CDR3 coding sequence is TGTGCCAGCAGTTTAGGGAATCGCCCAAGTGAAAAACTGTTTTTT. Variable domain in full (rest from reference TRBV28 and TRBJ1-4): DVKVTQSSRYLVKRTGEKVFLECVQDMDHENMFWYRQDPGLGLRLIYFSYDVKMKEKGDIPEGYSVSREKKERFSLILESASTNQTSMYLCASSLGNRPSEKLFFGSGTQLSVL.

This clonotype was seen repeatedly, ten times or more. The rearrangement links TRBV11-2 to TRBJ2-7; either TRBD1 or TRBD2 may fit D (5 bases each). Germline V gives CDR1 SGHAT, CDR2 FQNNGV. This CDR3 region has 15 residues. Between the trimmed V and J ends, which lost 1 base and 9 bases, there was a span of 19 bases. The CDR3 region is CASSLVGSRARGQYF. The CDR3 region has the DNA TGTGCCAGCAGCTTAGTGGGATCCCGCGCGAGGGGGCAGTACTTC.

Turning to this clonotype: A read error may be the cause here, since a much bigger clone is one base away. For the CDR3, the DNA is TGTGCCGGCTCACCACAAGAAGACACTGAAGCTTTCTTT. Translating it yields CAGSPQEDTEAFF. This chain connects TRBV18 to TRBJ1-1, with D uncertain. The CDR3 extends over 13 amino acids. Germline values: CDR1 KGHSH, CDR2 LQKENI.

This rearrangement joins TRBV10-2 to TRBJ2-4; TRBD2 aligns across 7 bases. V gave up 6 bases and J gave up 4 bases; unmatched junction bases: 18. This CDR3 region has 18 residues. Looked up from germline, CDR1 is WSHSY and CDR2 is SAAADI. CDR3 nucleotide sequence: TGCGCCAGCAGACAGATGGGGAGGGGCGGCAGTCCGAAAAACATTCAGTACTTC. Translating gives CASRQMGRGGSPKNIQYF.

This clonotype was seen only a few times. The chain has TRBV4-2 and TRBJ2-7; D is possibly TRBD2 (6 bases). Germline-derived CDR1 and CDR2 are LGHNA and YNFKEQ. The V end lost 2 bases, the J end lost 1 base, and 15 bases lay between the germline ends. The CDR3 sequence is 16 residues long. This chain's CDR3 is CASSQSFGTGSYEQYF. The CDR3 DNA is TGTGCCAGCAGCCAATCCTTCGGGACTGGGTCCTACGAGCAGTACTTC.

This clonotype was observed many times. V usage is TRBV13 and J usage is TRBJ2-1, with TRBD1 matching 7 bases. Germline V gene data show CDR1 as PRHDT and CDR2 as FYEKMQ (reference sequence). V dropped 5 bases and J dropped 6; count of bases not matched to a gene: 4. The CDR3 runs 13 residues. CDR3 loop: CASSTGQPNEQFF. CDR3 DNA sequence: TGTGCCAGCAGCACGGGACAGCCCAATGAGCAGTTCTTC.

The chain uses TRBV30 and TRBJ1-2; D is unresolved. Trimming took 2 bases from V and 0 from J, leaving 10 bases between them. CDR1 and CDR2 (germline): GTSNPN, SVGIG (reference sequence). The CDR3 has 14 amino acids. For the CDR3, the DNA is TGTGCCTGGAGTTTGGAAGGGACTAACTATGGCTACACCTTC. It codes for CAWSLEGTNYGYTF.

Many counts were recorded for this clonotype. The chain links TRBV7-9 to TRBJ1-6; 10 bases map to TRBD1. CDR1 is SEHNR and CDR2 is FQNEAQ in the germline V gene (reference sequence). The junction had 4 bases not matched to a gene; V was cut back by 4 bases and J by 7 bases. The CDR3 length is 15 residues. CDR3 loop: CASSSETGGNSPLHF. The CDR3 DNA reads TGTGCCAGCAGCTCTGAGACAGGGGGCAATTCACCCCTCCACTTT.

The genes are TRBV18 and TRBJ2-2; D gene ambiguous. Germline loops: CDR1 KGHSH, CDR2 LQKENI. Trimming stripped 4 bases from V and 6 bases from J, with 12 bases between. The CDR3 has 14 residues. The CDR3 here is CASSLPPGPGELFF. The CDR3 bases are TGTGCCAGCTCACTACCGCCGGGTCCCGGGGAGCTGTTTTTT.

V usage is TRBV12-3 or TRBV12-4 and J usage is TRBJ1-1, with a tentative D call TRBD1 (5 bases). The CDR3 is 14 residues long. V lost 7 bases to trimming and J lost 4 bases, with 16 bases between them. The CDR3 is CASKDQGLSTEAFF. In nucleotides, the CDR3 is TGTGCCAGCAAAGACCAGGGCCTGAGCACTGAAGCTTTCTTT.

This clonotype was detected many times. The V gene is TRBV30, the J gene TRBJ1-5, with a possible D match to TRBD1 (5 bases). Germline V gene sequence: CDR1 GTSNPN, CDR2 SVGIG (reference sequence). Deletions cut 3 bases from V and 2 bases from J, with 14 bases between. The CDR3 contains 15 residues. The DNA of the CDR3 is TGTGCCTGGAGGGATCGAGGGGATCGCAATCAGCCCCAGCATTTT. Translated: CAWRDRGDRNQPQHF. Based on the CDR3 plus reference TRBV30 and TRBJ1-5, the full variable domain is SQTIHQWPATLVQPVGSPLSLECTVEGTSNPNLYWYRQAAGRGLQLLFYSVGIGQISSEVPQNLSASRPQDRQFILSSKKLLLSDSGFYLCAWRDRGDRNQPQHFGDGTRLSIL.

This rearrangement joins TRBV19 to TRBJ1-1; possibly TRBD1 for D (5 bases). Germline CDR1 is LNHDA and CDR2 is SQIVND (reference sequence). There are 12 residues in the CDR3. Trimming removed 5 bases at V and 8 bases at J, with 12 bases between. This CDR3 reads CASSSGHSEAFF. CDR3 coding DNA: TGTGCCAGTAGTTCCGGACACTCCGAAGCTTTCTTT.

This clonotype appeared many times. This chain connects TRBV4-2 to TRBJ1-3, with D unclear. Trimming took 0 bases from V and 4 from J, leaving 10 bases between them. CDR1 LGHNA and CDR2 YNFKEQ come from the germline V gene. The length of the CDR3 is 15 residues. DNA for the CDR3: TGTGCCAGCAGCCAAGATCGGACTGCAGGAAACACCATATATTTT. Its translation is CASSQDRTAGNTIYF.

This clonotype was detected many times. The chain joins TRBV6-2 or TRBV6-3 to TRBJ2-7, with no clear D. This CDR3 spans 14 amino acids. The germline gives CDR1 MNHEY, CDR2 SVGEGT. V lost 5 bases and J 0 bases, leaving 11 bases between the germline ends. DNA for the CDR3: TGTGCCAGCAGTGGAACAGATTACTCCTACGAGCAGTACTTC. This translates into CASSGTDYSYEQYF.

This clonotype was seen many times. The V call is TRBV20-1, the J call TRBJ2-7; TRBD1 agrees at 10 bases. CDR3 length: 15 residues. Trimming removed 5 bases from V and 4 bases from J; junction bases left unmatched: 11. From germline, CDR1 is DFQATT and CDR2 SNEGSKA (reference sequence). CDR3 amino acids: CSASPPGQGQYEQYF. Written as DNA, the CDR3 is TGCAGTGCTTCGCCGCCGGGACAGGGGCAGTACGAGCAGTACTTC.

The genes are TRBV14 and TRBJ1-1, with 12 bases identical to TRBD1. V was clipped by 6 bases and J by 6 bases; unmatched bases: 8. The CDR3 covers 15 residues. Germline CDR1 and CDR2: SGHDN and FVKESK. The CDR3 loop is CASRGTGGGWPEAFF. DNA for the CDR3: TGTGCCAGCAGGGGGACAGGGGGCGGATGGCCTGAAGCTTTCTTT.